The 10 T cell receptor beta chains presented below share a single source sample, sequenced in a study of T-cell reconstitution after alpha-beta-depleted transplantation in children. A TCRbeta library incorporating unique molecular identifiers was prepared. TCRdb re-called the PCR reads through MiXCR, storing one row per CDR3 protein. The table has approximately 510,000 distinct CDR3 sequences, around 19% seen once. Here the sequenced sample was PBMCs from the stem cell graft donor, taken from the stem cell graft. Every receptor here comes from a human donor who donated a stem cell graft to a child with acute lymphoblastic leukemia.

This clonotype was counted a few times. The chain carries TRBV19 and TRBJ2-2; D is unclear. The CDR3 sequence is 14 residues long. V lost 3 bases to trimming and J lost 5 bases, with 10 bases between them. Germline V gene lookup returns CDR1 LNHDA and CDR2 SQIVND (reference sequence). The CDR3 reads CASSIQPRTGELFF. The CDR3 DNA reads TGTGCCAGTAGTATTCAACCCCGAACCGGGGAGCTGTTTTTT.

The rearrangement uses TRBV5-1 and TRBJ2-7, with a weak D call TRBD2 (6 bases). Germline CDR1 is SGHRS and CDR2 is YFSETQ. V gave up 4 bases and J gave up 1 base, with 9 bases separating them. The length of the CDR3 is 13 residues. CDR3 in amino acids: CASSGGNSYEQYF. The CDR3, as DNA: TGCGCCAGCAGCGGAGGGAATTCCTACGAGCAGTACTTC.

CDR3 residues: CSVNEGAPYEQYF. The CDR3 nucleotides read TGCAGTGTAAATGAGGGGGCCCCCTACGAGCAGTACTTC. The V call is TRBV20-1, the J call TRBJ2-7; 7 bases match TRBD1. The junction had 8 bases not matched to a gene; V was cut back by 7 bases and J by 2 bases. The germline gives CDR1 DFQATT, CDR2 SNEGSKA (reference sequence). The CDR3 consists of 13 residues.

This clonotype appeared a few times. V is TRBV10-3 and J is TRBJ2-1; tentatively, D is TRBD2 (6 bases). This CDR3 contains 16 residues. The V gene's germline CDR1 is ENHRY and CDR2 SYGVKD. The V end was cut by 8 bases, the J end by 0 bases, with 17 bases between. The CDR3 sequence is CAIAPRRGLSYNEQFF. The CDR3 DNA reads TGTGCCATCGCGCCCCGGCGGGGTCTCTCCTACAATGAGCAGTTCTTC.

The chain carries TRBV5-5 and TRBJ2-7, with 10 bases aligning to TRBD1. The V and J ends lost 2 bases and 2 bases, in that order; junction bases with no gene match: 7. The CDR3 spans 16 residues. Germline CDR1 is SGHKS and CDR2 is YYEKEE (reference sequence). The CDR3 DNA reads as TGTGCCAGCAGCTTCCCTTGGACAGGGGGAACCTACGAGCAGTACTTC. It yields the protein CASSFPWTGGTYEQYF.

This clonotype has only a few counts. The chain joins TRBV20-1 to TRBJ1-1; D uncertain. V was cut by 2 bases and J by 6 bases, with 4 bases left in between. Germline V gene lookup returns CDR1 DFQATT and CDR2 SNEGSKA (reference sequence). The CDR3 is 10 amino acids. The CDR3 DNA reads TGCAGTGCTAGAAACGCTGAAGCTTTCTTT. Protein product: CSARNAEAFF.

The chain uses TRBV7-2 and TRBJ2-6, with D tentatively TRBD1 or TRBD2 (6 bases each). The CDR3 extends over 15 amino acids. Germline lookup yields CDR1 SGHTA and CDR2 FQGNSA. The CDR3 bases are TGTGGAGCCCCGGGGGCGTGGGCTGGGGCCAACGTCCTGACTTTC. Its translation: CGAPGAWAGANVLTF.

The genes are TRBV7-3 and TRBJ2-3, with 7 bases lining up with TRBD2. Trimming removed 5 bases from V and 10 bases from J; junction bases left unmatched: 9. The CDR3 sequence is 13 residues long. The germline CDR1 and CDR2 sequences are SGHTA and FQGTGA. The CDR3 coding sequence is TGTGCCAGCAGCGGGGGGGACTATTTTCCGCAGTATTTT. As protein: CASSGGDYFPQYF.

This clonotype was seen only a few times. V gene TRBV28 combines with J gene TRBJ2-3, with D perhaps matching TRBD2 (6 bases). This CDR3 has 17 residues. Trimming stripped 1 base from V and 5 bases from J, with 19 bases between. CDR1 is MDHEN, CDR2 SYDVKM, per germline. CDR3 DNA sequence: TGTGCCAGCAGTTTATCTCCCTCCAACCGGGGGAGAGATACGCAGTATTTT. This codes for CASSLSPSNRGRDTQYF.

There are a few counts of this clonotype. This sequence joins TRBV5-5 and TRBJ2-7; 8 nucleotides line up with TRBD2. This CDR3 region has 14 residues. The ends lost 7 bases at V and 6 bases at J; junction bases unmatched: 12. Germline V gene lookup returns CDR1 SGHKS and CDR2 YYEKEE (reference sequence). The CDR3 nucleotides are TGTGCCAGCGAAGAATCAGCGGGAGTGGTCGAGCAGTACTTC. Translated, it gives CASEESAGVVEQYF.